The clone carrying this T cell receptor (beta chain) has at least ten counts. The target antigen is unknown. Quantitative barcoded 5'-RACE was used to prepare TCR beta libraries. TCRdb ran MiXCR on the 5' RACE reads and lists one entry per CDR3 protein. The sample includes hundreds of thousands of distinct CDR3 sequences, 17% of them seen just once. This sample is drawn from a study of CD8 T cells in ankylosing spondylitis. Study-level findings and limits: Apparently characteristic of ankylosing spondylitis blood was a TCR beta motif (roughly eight highly homologous variants).

The source of this sequence is a male donor with ankylosing spondylitis. The sample taken for sequencing was blood, either unsorted or a sorted T cell fraction (not recorded which).

The CDR3 DNA reads TGTGCCAGCAGCGTGGGACTAGCGGGACCCGGTCCCTTTTCCCCCAATGAGCAGTTCTTC. This sequence encodes CASSVGLAGPGPFSPNEQFF. The chain has TRBV9 and TRBJ2-1; 13 bases line up with TRBD2. The CDR3 totals 20 residues. After removal of 2 bases from V and 6 bases from J, the junction contained 17 bases not matched to a gene. Germline V gene data show CDR1 as SGDLS and CDR2 as YYNGEE.